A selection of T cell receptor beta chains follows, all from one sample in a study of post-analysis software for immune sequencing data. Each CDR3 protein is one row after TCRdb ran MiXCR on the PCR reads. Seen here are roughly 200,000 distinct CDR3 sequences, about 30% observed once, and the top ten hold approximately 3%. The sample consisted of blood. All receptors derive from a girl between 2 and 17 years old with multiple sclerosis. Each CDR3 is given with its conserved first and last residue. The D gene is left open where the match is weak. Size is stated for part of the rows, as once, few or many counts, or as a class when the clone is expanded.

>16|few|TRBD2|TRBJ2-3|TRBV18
CASSPGLAGAKDTQYF
TGTGCCAGCTCACCGGGACTAGCGGGAGCCAAAGATACGCAGTATTTT
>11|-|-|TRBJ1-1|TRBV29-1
CSVEAFGEAFF
TGCAGCGTTGAAGCCTTTGGTGAAGCTTTCTTT
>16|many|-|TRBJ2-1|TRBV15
CATSRSPWDLSNEQFF
TGTGCCACCAGCAGATCACCGTGGGACCTGAGCAATGAGCAGTTCTTC
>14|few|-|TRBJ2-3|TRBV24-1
CATNTAGSTDTQYF
TGTGCCACCAATACCGCAGGGAGCACAGATACGCAGTATTTT
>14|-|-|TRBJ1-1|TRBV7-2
CASSSALSAGVAFF
TGTGCCAGCAGCTCGGCACTCAGCGCCGGGGTAGCTTTCTTT
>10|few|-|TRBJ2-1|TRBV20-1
CSARRETQFF
TGCAGTGCTAGACGTGAGACCCAGTTCTTC
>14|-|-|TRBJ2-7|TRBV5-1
CASTSGGSSYEQYF
TGCGCCAGCACCTCCGGCGGAAGCTCCTACGAGCAGTACTTC
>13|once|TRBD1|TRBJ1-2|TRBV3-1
CASSLQGGSGYTF
TGTGCCAGCAGTCTACAGGGGGGGAGTGGCTACACCTTC
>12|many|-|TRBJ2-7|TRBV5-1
CASSADLYEQYF
TGCGCCAGCAGCGCCGACCTCTACGAGCAGTACTTC
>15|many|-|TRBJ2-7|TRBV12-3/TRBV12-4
CASSLGQGLKDEQYF
TGTGCCAGCAGTTTAGGCCAGGGGCTAAAGGACGAGCAGTACTTC
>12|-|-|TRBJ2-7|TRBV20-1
CRAPENSYEQYF
TGCAGGGCCCCCGAGAACTCCTACGAGCAGTACTTC
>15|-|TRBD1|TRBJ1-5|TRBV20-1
CSARPNTGGNQPQHF
TGCAGTGCTAGACCAAATACAGGGGGCAATCAACCCCAGCATTTT
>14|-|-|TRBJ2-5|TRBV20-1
CSAAPVGQQETQYF
TGCAGTGCCGCCCCCGTGGGGCAGCAAGAGACCCAGTACTTC
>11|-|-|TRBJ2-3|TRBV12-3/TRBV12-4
CASRRTDTQYF
TGTGCCAGCAGGCGCACAGATACGCAGTATTTT
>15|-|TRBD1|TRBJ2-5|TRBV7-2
CASSLVGTGGETQYF
TGTGCCAGCAGCTTAGTGGGGACAGGGGGAGAGACCCAGTACTTC
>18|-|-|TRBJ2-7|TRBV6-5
CASSYSKIPIKNSYEQYF
TGTGCCAGCAGTTACTCGAAGATACCGATTAAAAACTCCTACGAGCAGTACTTC
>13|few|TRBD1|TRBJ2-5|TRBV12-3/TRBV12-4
CASSYRQGETQYF
TGTGCCAGCAGTTACCGACAGGGAGAGACCCAGTACTTC
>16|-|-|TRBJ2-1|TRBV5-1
CASSPGPVSSYNEQFF
TGCGCCAGCAGCCCGGGGCCAGTCTCCTCCTACAATGAGCAGTTCTTC
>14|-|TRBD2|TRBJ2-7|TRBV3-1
CASSQGLAGHEQYF
TGTGCCAGCAGCCAAGGACTAGCGGGGCACGAGCAGTACTTC
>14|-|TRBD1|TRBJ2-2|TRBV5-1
CASSGQAATGELFF
TGCGCCAGCAGCGGACAGGCGGCTACCGGGGAGCTGTTTTTT
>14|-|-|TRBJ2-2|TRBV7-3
CASSLTTGSGELFF
TGTGCCAGCAGCTTAACAACAGGGTCCGGGGAGCTGTTTTTT
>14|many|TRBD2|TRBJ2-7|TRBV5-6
CASSPGLPYYEQYF
TGTGCCAGCAGCCCGGGACTACCATACTACGAGCAGTACTTC
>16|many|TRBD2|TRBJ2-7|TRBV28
CASIKPGTSGRHEQYF
TGTGCCAGCATTAAACCCGGGACTAGCGGGAGGCACGAGCAGTACTTC
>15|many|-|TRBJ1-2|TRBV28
CASSLKGIRAYGYTF
TGTGCCAGCAGTTTAAAAGGAATTCGGGCCTATGGCTACACCTTC
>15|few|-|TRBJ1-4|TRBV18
CASSPTGPEDEKLFF
TGTGCCAGCTCACCTACGGGCCCGGAGGACGAAAAACTGTTTTTT
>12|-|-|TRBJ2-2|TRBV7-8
CASSPGSGERFF
TGTGCCAGCAGCCCCGGGAGTGGGGAGCGGTTTTTT
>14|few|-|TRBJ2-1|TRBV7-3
CASSPSMFVEEQFF
TGTGCCAGTAGCCCATCGATGTTTGTTGAGGAGCAGTTCTTC
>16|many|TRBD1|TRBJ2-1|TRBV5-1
CASSSTGTGGSSEQFF
TGCGCCAGCAGCTCGACCGGGACAGGGGGCTCCTCCGAGCAGTTCTTC
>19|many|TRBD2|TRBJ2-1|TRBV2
CASSDEEGLAGVSYNEQFF
TGTGCCAGCAGTGACGAGGAAGGGCTGGCGGGGGTCTCCTACAATGAGCAGTTCTTC
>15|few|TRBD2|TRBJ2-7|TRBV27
CASSWEAGETYEQYF
TGTGCCAGCAGTTGGGAGGCGGGAGAGACCTACGAGCAGTACTTC
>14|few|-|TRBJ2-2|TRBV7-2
CASSLKGGGGELFF
TGTGCCAGCAGCCTAAAGGGGGGAGGCGGGGAGCTGTTTTTT